The 14 T cell receptor beta chains given below trace back to one sample, sequenced in a study of T-cell memory formation after mild COVID-19. TCRdb itself ran the 5' RACE reads through MiXCR, one entry per CDR3 protein. The profile shows some 450,000 distinct CDR3 sequences, about 19% of them singletons. Sequencing was done on a sample of PBMCs or a T cell subset sorted from them (not recorded which). All receptors derive from an adult woman who had mild COVID-19 (a few samples of this study predate the infection). Cell type and time point are not known.

The J gene is TRBJ1-1, the V gene TRBV11-2; D possibly corresponds to TRBD1 (5 bases). The CDR3 runs 15 residues. Trimming shortened V by 5 bases and J by 0 bases, and 13 bases separated the two germline ends. Germline CDR1 SGHAT, CDR2 FQNNGV. The CDR3 DNA reads TGTGCCAGCAGCCTCAGGGAGGCAGTGAACACTGAAGCTTTCTTT. It specifies CASSLREAVNTEAFF.

This clonotype was seen a handful of times. The chain joins TRBV12-3 or TRBV12-4 to TRBJ1-2, with 7 nucleotides matching TRBD1. The CDR3 covers 14 residues. The ends lost 5 bases at V and 5 bases at J; junction bases unmatched: 8. The CDR3 nucleotides read TGTGCCAGCAGTGTGACAGGGTCTAGGTATGGCTACACCTTC. It specifies CASSVTGSRYGYTF.

This clonotype appeared once. This sequence joins TRBV24-1 and TRBJ2-3; D gene ambiguous. There are 13 residues in the CDR3. The germline CDR1 and CDR2 sequences are KGHDR and SFDVKD. Trimming stripped 0 bases from V and 5 bases from J, with 5 bases between. The CDR3 nucleotides are TGTGCCACCAGTGATTTGCAAGAAGATACGCAGTATTTT. Translated: CATSDLQEDTQYF.

The table lists this clonotype with a few counts. The chain joins TRBV12-3 or TRBV12-4 to TRBJ1-5; D is uncertain. This CDR3 comprises 12 residues. Trimming took off 7 bases at V and 4 bases at J, with 8 bases between the two ends. CDR3 bases: TGTGCCAGCACCAATTCAAATCAGCCCCAGCATTTT. This sequence encodes CASTNSNQPQHF.

This chain connects TRBV5-1 to TRBJ2-1, with unresolved D. The CDR3 extends over 16 amino acids. Germline V CDR1 and CDR2: SGHRS, YFSETQ. V was cut by 0 bases and J by 3 bases, with 13 bases left in between. CDR3 region: CASSLARLPLYNEQFF. The CDR3 nucleotides read TGCGCCAGCAGCTTGGCGAGGCTACCACTCTACAATGAGCAGTTCTTC.

CDR3 region: CASRGSETQYF. The CDR3 coding sequence is TGTGCCAGCAGGGGGTCAGAGACCCAGTACTTC. The V gene is TRBV7-9, the J gene TRBJ2-5; no firm D call. CDR3 length: 11 amino acids. Germline loops: CDR1 SEHNR, CDR2 FQNEAQ (reference sequence). V was pared by 6 bases and J by 4 bases, with 6 bases between.

The sample holds many counts of this clonotype. This CDR3 reads CSASPQPSSYEQYF. The CDR3 DNA reads TGCAGTGCTAGTCCACAGCCTTCTTCTTACGAGCAGTACTTC. This chain connects TRBV20-1 to TRBJ2-7; D is unresolved. The CDR3 runs to 14 residues. Trimming left V 3 bases short and J 4 bases short, with 16 bases between. Germline V CDR1 and CDR2: DFQATT, SNEGSKA (reference sequence).

In this sample, this clonotype turned up many times. The chain couples TRBV4-2 to TRBJ2-4; weak D call: TRBD1 (5 bases). Per germline, CDR1 LGHNA and CDR2 YNFKEQ. There are 18 residues in the CDR3. Trimming stripped 1 base from V and 0 bases from J, with 16 bases between. The CDR3, as DNA: TGTGCCAGCAGCCAAGTAACCGACAGTATACTAGCCAAAAACATTCAGTACTTC. Protein: CASSQVTDSILAKNIQYF.

The chain is built from TRBV7-3 and TRBJ2-3; 9 positions match TRBD1. The germline CDR1 and CDR2 sequences are SGHTA and FQGTGA. V shed 5 bases and J 1 base; nucleotides not matched to a gene: 7. CDR3 length equals 16 residues. CDR3 sequence: CASSIWTGAGTDTQYF. CDR3 nucleotide sequence: TGTGCCAGCAGCATATGGACAGGGGCTGGCACAGATACGCAGTATTTT.

In its sample, this clonotype was seen a few times. This rearrangement joins TRBV5-4 to TRBJ2-5; 7 bases are shared with TRBD1. Germline CDR1 reads SGHNT; CDR2 reads YYREEE (reference sequence). The CDR3 runs to 15 residues. V shed 3 bases, J shed 0 bases, and the junction held 5 bases outside the gene matches. As DNA, the CDR3 is TGTGCCAGCAGCTCACAGGGGCGAAACCAAGAGACCCAGTACTTC. Protein product: CASSSQGRNQETQYF.

The chain combines TRBV4-1 with TRBJ1-4; D not certain. Trimming shortened V by 0 bases and J by 0 bases, and 8 bases separated the two germline ends. The CDR3 is 16 residues long. Germline assignment: CDR1 MGHRA and CDR2 YSYEKL. The CDR3 DNA reads TGCGCCAGCAGCCAAGAAGGGATTACAACTAATGAAAAACTGTTTTTT. As protein: CASSQEGITTNEKLFF.

This clonotype has only one observation. The chain links TRBV24-1 to TRBJ2-3; possible D gene TRBD2, 6 bases. CDR3 size: 13 residues. Trimming took 9 bases from V and 0 from J, leaving 9 bases between them. CDR1 KGHDR and CDR2 SFDVKD come from the germline V gene. The CDR3 nucleotides read TGTGCCACCGCCGGGACTAGCACAGATACGCAGTATTTT. The encoded protein is CATAGTSTDTQYF.

The genes are TRBV4-3 and TRBJ2-5, with a tentative D call TRBD2 (5 bases). Germline loops: CDR1 LGHNA, CDR2 YSLEER. Trimming left V 3 bases short and J 5 bases short, with 16 bases between. This CDR3 region has 15 residues. In nucleotides, the CDR3 is TGCGCCAGCAGCCAGCAGACCGGAGGTCAGGAGACCCAGTACTTC. Its translation: CASSQQTGGQETQYF.

The rearrangement uses TRBV7-6 and TRBJ2-3; D gene unclear. This CDR3 contains 18 residues. Germline V lookup: CDR1 SGHVS, CDR2 FNYEAQ. V shed 1 base and J shed 2 bases, with 19 bases lying between them. This CDR3 reads CASSLGLREDLNTDTQYF. The CDR3 DNA sequence: TGTGCCAGCAGCTTAGGCCTTCGTGAGGACCTCAACACAGATACGCAGTATTTT.